This T cell receptor beta chain appears in the sequencing data of a study of CD8+ T cells in alopecia areata. Whole-study context: After 6 to 18 months of tofacitinib, follow-up continued 6 months off drug. Points from the study as a whole: Throughout tofacitinib, many expanded lesional clones continued to persist in scalp and blood.

Isolated RNA was reverse transcribed into cDNA used as the sequencing template. Assay: immunoSEQ multiplex PCR; the TCRdb copy retains only in-frame clones and omits some. The sample holds some 120,000 clones, around 53% seen once. To note about this clone: Its antigen is undetermined.

Noted treatment: oral pan-JAK inhibitor, 5-10 mg twice daily. Alopecia areata patients had lesional scalp punch biopsies and peripheral blood taken from them. V was clipped by 3 bases and J by 10 bases; unmatched bases: 9. CDR3 length: 15 amino acids. CDR1 SGHNT and CDR2 YYREEE come from the germline V gene (reference sequence). V is TRBV5-4 and J is TRBJ2-5, with TRBD2 matching 13 bases. This receptor was obtained from a human donor with alopecia areata. This sample comprised CD8+ T cells sorted from blood, obtained at week 24, from a patient treated with tofacitinib. The CDR3 is CASSSGLAGLELQYF. The CDR3 DNA follows: TGTGCCAGCAGCTCGGGACTAGCGGGACTAGAGCTCCAGTACTTC.